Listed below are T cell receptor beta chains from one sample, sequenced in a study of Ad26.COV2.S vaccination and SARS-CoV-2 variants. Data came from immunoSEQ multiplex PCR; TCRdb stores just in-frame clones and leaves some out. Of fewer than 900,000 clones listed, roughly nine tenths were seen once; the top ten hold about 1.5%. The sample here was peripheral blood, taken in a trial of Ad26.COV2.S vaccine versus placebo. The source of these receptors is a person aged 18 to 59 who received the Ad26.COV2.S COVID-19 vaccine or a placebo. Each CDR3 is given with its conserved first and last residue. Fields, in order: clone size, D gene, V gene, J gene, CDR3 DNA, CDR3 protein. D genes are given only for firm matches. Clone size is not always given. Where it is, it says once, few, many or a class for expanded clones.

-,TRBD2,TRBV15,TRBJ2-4,TGTGCCACCAGCAGAGATCCTCCGGGACTAGCGGGAGCATTAGCCAAAAACATTCAGTACTTC,CATSRDPPGLAGALAKNIQYF
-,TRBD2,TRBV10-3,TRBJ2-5,TGTGCCATCAGTGAGCTCGGAGGGAGGGAGGAGACCCAGTACTTC,CAISELGGREETQYF
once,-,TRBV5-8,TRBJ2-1,TGTGCCAGCAGCTTGGGAGGCACGGCGAGCTCCTACAATGAGCAGTTCTTC,CASSLGGTASSYNEQFF
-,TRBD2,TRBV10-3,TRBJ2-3,TGTGCCATCAGTGAGTCGGCTAGCGGGAAGACAGATACGCAGTATTTT,CAISESASGKTDTQYF
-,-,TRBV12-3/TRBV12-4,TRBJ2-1,TGTGCCAGCAGTGTGGACAGTCACAATGAGCAGTTCTTC,CASSVDSHNEQFF
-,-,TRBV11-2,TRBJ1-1,TGTGCCAGCAGCTTAGTCTCGACAAGCCCCTACACTGAAGCTTTCTTT,CASSLVSTSPYTEAFF
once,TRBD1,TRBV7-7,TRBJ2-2,TGTGCCAGCAGCCTCGACAGGGTTACTGGCGGGGAGCTGTTTTTT,CASSLDRVTGGELFF
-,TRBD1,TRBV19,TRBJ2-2,TGTGCCAGTAGTATGGGGCAGGGGGCCGACACCGGGGAGCTGTTTTTT,CASSMGQGADTGELFF
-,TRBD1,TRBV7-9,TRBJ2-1,TGTGCCAGCAGCTTGGGGGACAGGGGAACCTCTGAGCAGTTCTTC,CASSLGDRGTSEQFF
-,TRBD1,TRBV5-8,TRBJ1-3,TGTGCCAGCAGCCACCCGGGACAGGGAGCTGGAAACACCATATATTTT,CASSHPGQGAGNTIYF
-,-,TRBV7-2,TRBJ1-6,TGTGCCAGCAGCTTAGAACCAGGGAGGAATTCACCCCTCCACTTT,CASSLEPGRNSPLHF
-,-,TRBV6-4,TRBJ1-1,TGTGCCAGCAGACGGACAGTGAACACTGAAGCTTTCTTT,CASRRTVNTEAFF
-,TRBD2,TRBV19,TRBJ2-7,TGTGCCAGTAGTATCTCTAGCGGGGGCCACTACGAGCAGTACTTC,CASSISSGGHYEQYF
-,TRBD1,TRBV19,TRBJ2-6,TGTGCCAGTAGTATAGCGACAGGGGGCTCTGGGGCCAACGTCCTGACTTTC,CASSIATGGSGANVLTF
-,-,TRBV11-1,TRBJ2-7,TGTGCCAGCAGCTTAGCTTTAGGACAGTCCTACGAGCAGTACTTC,CASSLALGQSYEQYF
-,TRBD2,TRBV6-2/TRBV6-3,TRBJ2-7,TGTGCCAGCAGTTGGGGCGGGGGAGGCTCCTACGAGCAGTACTTC,CASSWGGGGSYEQYF
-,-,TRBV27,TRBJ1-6,TGTGCCAGTACGTTTAGGGGGGATTCACCCCTCCACTTT,CASTFRGDSPLHF
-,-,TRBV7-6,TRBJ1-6,TGTGCCAGCAGCAGCGAACAGGGTTCACCCCTCCACTTT,CASSSEQGSPLHF
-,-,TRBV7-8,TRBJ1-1,TGTGCCAGCAGCTTAGAGTTCGCCGCCGAAGCTTTCTTT,CASSLEFAAEAFF
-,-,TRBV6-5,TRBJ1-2,TGTGCCTGCCGCGAGGGGGTAGGAGGCTACACCTTC,CACREGVGGYTF
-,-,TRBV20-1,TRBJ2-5,TGCAGTGCGACCCGAGGGGAGACCCAGTACTTC,CSATRGETQYF
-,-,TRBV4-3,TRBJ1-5,TGCGCCAGCAGCCAAGGAAGTGACGGTCAGCCCCAGCATTTT,CASSQGSDGQPQHF
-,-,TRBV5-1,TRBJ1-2,TGCGCCAGCAGCCCCGGGACGGACTATAACTATGGCTACACCTTC,CASSPGTDYNYGYTF
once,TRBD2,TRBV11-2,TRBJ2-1,TGTGCCAGCAGCCGGGGGGGACTAGCCCCCAATGAGCAGTTCTTC,CASSRGGLAPNEQFF
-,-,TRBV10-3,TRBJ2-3,TGTGCCATCAGTGAGTCGAATTCGCCAGATACGCAGTATTTT,CAISESNSPDTQYF
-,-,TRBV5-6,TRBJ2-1,TGTGCCAGCAGCGCAACTCCGGGACTCAATGAGCAGTTCTTC,CASSATPGLNEQFF
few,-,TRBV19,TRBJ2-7,TGTGCCAGTAGTATACCAGGGAGGCTCTACGAGCAGTACTTC,CASSIPGRLYEQYF
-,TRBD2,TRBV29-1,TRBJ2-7,TGCAGCGTTGGGGACTACTCCTACGAGCAGTACTTC,CSVGDYSYEQYF
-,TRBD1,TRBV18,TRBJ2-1,TGTGCCAGCTCACCACCACGTACGGGACAGGCCGCTTGGGGCTCCTACAATGAGCAGTTCTTC,CASSPPRTGQAAWGSYNEQFF
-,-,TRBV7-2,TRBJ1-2,TGTGCCAGCAGCCTATCCACCCGGGGTCTGAATCTTTTCTTC,CASSLSTRGLNLFF
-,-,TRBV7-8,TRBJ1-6,TGTGCCAGCAGCTTACGGACAGTTGGTACCGATTCACCCCTCCACTTT,CASSLRTVGTDSPLHF
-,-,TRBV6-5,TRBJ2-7,TGTGCCAGCAGTTACAAGACAGGCTACGAGCAGTACTTC,CASSYKTGYEQYF
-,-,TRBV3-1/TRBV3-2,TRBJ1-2,TGTGCCAGCAGCCAAGAACAGCTTTATGGCTACACCTTC,CASSQEQLYGYTF
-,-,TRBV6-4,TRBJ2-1,TGTGCCAGCAGTGACACGTGGGAGAATCGCTACAATGAGCAGTTCTTC,CASSDTWENRYNEQFF
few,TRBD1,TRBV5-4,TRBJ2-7,TGTGCCAGCAGCTCCTTTTCCACAGGGGGCTTCCACGAGCAGTACTTC,CASSSFSTGGFHEQYF
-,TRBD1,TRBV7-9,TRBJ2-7,TGTGCCAGCAGCTTAAGGCAGGGGGCAGCCTACGAGCAGTACTTC,CASSLRQGAAYEQYF
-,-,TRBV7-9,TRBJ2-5,TGTGCCAGCACCCCAAGGGAGACCCAGTACTTC,CASTPRETQYF
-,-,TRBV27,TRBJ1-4,TGTGCCAGCAGGGAGATGGACAGACCCGAAAAACTGTTTTTT,CASREMDRPEKLFF
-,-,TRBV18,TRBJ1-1,TGTGCCAGCTCATCGACAGGTAATCCTGAAGCTTTCTTT,CASSSTGNPEAFF
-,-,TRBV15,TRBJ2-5,TGTGCCACCGAAGGGCTTGGGGAAGAGACCCAGTACTTC,CATEGLGEETQYF
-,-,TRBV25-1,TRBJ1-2,TGTGCCAGCAGTGAGATGAACTATGGCTACACCTTC,CASSEMNYGYTF
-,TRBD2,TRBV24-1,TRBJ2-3,TGTGCCACCAGTGCCAGACTAGCGGGAGCGCGGGATACGCAGTATTTT,CATSARLAGARDTQYF
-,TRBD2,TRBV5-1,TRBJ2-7,TGCGCCAGCAGCTTGGGGGGAGGGACTAGCGGATCCGAGCAGTACTTC,CASSLGGGTSGSEQYF
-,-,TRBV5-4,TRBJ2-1,TGTGCCAGCAGCTTGGGGCATGAGCAGTTCTTC,CASSLGHEQFF
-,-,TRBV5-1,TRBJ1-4,TGCGCCAGCAGCTCACGACACATGAGCCGTAATGAAAAACTGTTTTTT,CASSSRHMSRNEKLFF
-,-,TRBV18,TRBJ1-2,TGTGCCAGCTCACCGGGGGATGGCTACACCTTC,CASSPGDGYTF
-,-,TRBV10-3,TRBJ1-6,TGTGCCATCAGTGGCCCGCAGGGTAATTCACCCCTCCACTTT,CAISGPQGNSPLHF
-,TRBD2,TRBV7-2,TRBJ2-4,TGTGCCAGCAGCTTAGATCCGGGACTAGTGATTGAGAACATTCAGTACTTC,CASSLDPGLVIENIQYF
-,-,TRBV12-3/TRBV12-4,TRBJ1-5,TGTGCCAGCAGGGGGGAAATTAATCAGCCCCAGCATTTT,CASRGEINQPQHF